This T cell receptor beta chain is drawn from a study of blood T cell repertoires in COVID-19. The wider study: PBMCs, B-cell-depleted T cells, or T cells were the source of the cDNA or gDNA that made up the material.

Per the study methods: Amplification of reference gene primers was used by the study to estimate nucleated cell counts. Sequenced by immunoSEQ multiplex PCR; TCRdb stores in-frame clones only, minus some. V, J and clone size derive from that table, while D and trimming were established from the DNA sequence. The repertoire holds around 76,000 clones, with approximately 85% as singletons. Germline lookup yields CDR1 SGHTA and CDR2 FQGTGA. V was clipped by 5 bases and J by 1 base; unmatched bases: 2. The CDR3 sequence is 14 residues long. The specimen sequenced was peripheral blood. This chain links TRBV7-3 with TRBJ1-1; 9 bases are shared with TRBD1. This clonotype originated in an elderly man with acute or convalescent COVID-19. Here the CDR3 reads CASSPQGANTEAFF. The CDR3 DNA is TGTGCCAGCAGCCCACAGGGGGCGAACACTGAAGCTTTCTTT.